The T cell receptor (beta chain) under discussion was sequenced for a study of PD-1 blockade in classical Hodgkin lymphoma. General observations from the study: Among the patients, those starting nivolumab under 1 year after ASCT were excluded. Whereas CD4+ TCR diversity had risen significantly by C4D1, CD8+ TCR diversity had not. In newly diagnosed patients, baseline TCR diversity was reportedly below that of healthy donors. For complete responders, baseline diversity was comparable to that of newly diagnosed patients.

Sequencing was performed with immunoSEQ multiplex PCR; in TCRdb, only in-frame clones are kept and a portion is missing. The repertoire holds about 11,000 clones, 70% to 80% seen once, with under 30% in the top ten. Trimming cost V 5 bases and J 4 bases; bases outside gene matches: 6. CDR3 length: 15 residues. Germline V gene lookup returns CDR1 LNHDA and CDR2 SQIVND (reference sequence). Remarks on this clone: Its antigen remains unknown.

Relapses following autologous stem cell transplantation were seen in all patients, with brentuximab vedotin exposure varying. This TCR was recovered from a human donor with classical Hodgkin lymphoma. The sample in question was peripheral blood mononuclear cells (PBMCs), obtained at baseline. The chain has TRBV19 and TRBJ1-1, with 11 bases aligning to TRBD1. CDR3 in amino acids: CASSVTGTGGTEAFF. In DNA, the CDR3 is TGTGCCAGTAGTGTTACCGGGACAGGGGGCACTGAAGCTTTCTTT. The full variable domain, completed using reference TRBV19 and TRBJ1-1, is DGGITQSPKYLFRKEGQNVTLSCEQNLNHDAMYWYRQDPGQGLRLIYYSQIVNDFQKGDIAEGYSVSREKKESFPLTVTSAQKNPTAFYLCASSVTGTGGTEAFFGQGTRLTVV.